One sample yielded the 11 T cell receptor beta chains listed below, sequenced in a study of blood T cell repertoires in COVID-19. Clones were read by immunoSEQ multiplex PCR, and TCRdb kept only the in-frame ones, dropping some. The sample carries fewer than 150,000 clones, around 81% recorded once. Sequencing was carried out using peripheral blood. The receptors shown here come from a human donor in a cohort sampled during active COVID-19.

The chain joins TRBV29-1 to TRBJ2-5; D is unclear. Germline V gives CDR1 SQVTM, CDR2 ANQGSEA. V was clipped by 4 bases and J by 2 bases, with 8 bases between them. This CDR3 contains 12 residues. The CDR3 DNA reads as TGCAGCGTTGCCGAACAGCAAGAGACCCAGTACTTC. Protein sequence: CSVAEQQETQYF.

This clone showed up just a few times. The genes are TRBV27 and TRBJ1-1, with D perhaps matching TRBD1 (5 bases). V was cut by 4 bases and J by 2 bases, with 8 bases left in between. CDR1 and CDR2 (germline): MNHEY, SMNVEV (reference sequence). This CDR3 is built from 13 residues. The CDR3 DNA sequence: TGTGCCAGCAGTTCACAGGTTAACACTGAAGCTTTCTTT. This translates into CASSSQVNTEAFF.

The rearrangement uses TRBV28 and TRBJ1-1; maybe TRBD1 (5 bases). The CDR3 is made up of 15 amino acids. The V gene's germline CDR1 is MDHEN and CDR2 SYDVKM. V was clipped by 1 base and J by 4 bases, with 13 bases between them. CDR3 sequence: CASSLSYPGLTEAFF. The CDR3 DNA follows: TGTGCCAGCAGTTTATCGTATCCAGGGCTCACTGAAGCTTTCTTT.

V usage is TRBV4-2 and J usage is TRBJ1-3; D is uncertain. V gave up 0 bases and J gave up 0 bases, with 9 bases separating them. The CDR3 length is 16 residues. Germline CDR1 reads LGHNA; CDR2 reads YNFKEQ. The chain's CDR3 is CASSQDGGSSGNTIYF. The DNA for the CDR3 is TGTGCCAGCAGCCAAGATGGCGGATCCTCTGGAAACACCATATATTTT.

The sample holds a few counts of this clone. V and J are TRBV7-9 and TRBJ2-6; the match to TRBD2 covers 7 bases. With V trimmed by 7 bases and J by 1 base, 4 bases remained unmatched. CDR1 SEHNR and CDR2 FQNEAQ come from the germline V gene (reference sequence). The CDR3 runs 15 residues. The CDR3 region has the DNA TGTGCCAGCACCCCAGCGGGGTCTGGGGCCAACGTCCTGACTTTC. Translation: CASTPAGSGANVLTF.

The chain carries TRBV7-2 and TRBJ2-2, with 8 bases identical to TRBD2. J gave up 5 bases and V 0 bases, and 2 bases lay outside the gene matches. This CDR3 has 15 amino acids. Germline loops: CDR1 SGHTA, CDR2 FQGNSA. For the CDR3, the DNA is TGTGCCAGCAGCTTAGCCAGCGGGGGAACCGGGGAGCTGTTTTTT. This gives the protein CASSLASGGTGELFF.

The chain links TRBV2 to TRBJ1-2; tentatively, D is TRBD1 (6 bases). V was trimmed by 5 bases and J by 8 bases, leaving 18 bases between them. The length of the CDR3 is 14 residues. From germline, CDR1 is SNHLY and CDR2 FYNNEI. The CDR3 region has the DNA TGTGCCAGCAGTCACGGACAGCAGACAAAGGGCTACACCTTC. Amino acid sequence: CASSHGQQTKGYTF.

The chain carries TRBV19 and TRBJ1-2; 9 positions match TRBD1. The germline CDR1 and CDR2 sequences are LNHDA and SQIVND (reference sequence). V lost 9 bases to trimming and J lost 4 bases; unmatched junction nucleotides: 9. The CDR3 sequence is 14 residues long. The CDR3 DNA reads TGTGCCAGCCTTCGGGACAGGGTGGGCTATGGCTACACCTTC. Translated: CASLRDRVGYGYTF.

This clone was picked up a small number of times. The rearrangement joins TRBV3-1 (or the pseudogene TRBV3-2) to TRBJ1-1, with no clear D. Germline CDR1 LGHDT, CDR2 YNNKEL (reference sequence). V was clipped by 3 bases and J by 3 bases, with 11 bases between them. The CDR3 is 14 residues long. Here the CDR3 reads CASSQGLLYTEAFF. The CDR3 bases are TGTGCCAGCAGCCAGGGCTTGTTGTACACTGAAGCTTTCTTT.

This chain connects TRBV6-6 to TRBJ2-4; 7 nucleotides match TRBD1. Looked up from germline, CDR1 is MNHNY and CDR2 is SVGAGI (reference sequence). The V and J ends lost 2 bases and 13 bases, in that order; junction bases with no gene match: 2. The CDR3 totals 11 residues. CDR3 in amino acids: CASSYGTAQYF. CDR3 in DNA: TGTGCCAGCAGTTACGGGACAGCCCAGTACTTC.

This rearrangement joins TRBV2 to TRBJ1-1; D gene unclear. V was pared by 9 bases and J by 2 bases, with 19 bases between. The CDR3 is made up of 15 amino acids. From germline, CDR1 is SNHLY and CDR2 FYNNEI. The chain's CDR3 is CARKGGGSLNTEAFF. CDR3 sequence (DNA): TGTGCCAGAAAGGGCGGAGGGTCCCTAAACACTGAAGCTTTCTTT.